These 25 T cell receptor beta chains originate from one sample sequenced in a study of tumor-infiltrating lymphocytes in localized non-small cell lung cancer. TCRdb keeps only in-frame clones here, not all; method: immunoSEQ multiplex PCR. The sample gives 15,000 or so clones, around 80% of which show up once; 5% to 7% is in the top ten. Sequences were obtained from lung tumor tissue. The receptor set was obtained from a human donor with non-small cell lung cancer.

The chain's CDR3 is CASSQTTNYGYTF. The CDR3, as DNA: TGTGCCAGCAGTCAGACCACTAACTATGGCTACACCTTC. The chain combines TRBV27 with TRBJ1-2; D is uncertain. CDR3 length: 13 residues. V lost 5 bases to trimming and J lost 0 bases, with 7 bases between them. Germline V lookup: CDR1 MNHEY, CDR2 SMNVEV (reference sequence).

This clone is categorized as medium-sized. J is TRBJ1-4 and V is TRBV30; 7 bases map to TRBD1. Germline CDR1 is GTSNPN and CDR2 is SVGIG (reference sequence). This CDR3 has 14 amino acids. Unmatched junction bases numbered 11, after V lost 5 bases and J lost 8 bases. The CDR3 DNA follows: TGTGCCTGGGATTCAGGGGGTGGAGGGGAAAAACTGTTTTTT. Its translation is CAWDSGGGGEKLFF.

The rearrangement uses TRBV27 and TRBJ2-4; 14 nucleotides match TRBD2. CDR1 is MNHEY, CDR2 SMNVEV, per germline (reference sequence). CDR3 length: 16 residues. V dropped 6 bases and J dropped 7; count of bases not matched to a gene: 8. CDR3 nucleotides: TGTGCCAGCAGCCGGACTAGCGGGAGGTTAGCGAACATTCAGTACTTC. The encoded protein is CASSRTSGRLANIQYF.

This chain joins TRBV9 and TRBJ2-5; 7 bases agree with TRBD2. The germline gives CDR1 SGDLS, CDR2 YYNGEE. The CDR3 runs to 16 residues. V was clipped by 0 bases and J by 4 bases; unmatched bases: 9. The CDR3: CASSVVGTGLVETQYF. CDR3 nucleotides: TGTGCCAGCAGCGTAGTGGGCACCGGACTAGTAGAGACCCAGTACTTC.

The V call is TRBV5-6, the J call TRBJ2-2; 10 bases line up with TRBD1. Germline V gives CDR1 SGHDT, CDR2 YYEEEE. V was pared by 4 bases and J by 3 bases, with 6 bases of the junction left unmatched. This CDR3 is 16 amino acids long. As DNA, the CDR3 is TGTGCCAGCAGCGCCGGGACAGGGGCTTACACCGGGGAGCTGTTTTTT. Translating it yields CASSAGTGAYTGELFF. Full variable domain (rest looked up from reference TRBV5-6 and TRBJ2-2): DAGVTQSPTHLIKTRGQQVTLRCSPKSGHDTVSWYQQALGQGPQFIFQYYEEEERQRGNFPDRFSGHQFPNYSSELNVNALLLGDSALYLCASSAGTGAYTGELFFGEGSRLTVL.

The chain's CDR3 is CASSPKRLAADEQFF. In nucleotides, the CDR3 is TGTGCCAGCAGCCCCAAACGGCTAGCGGCCGATGAGCAGTTCTTC. The chain combines TRBV7-8 with TRBJ2-1; 7 nucleotides line up with TRBD2. The CDR3 spans 15 residues. Losses at the gene ends were 5 bases for V and 8 bases for J; bases not matched to a gene: 12. The germline gives CDR1 SGHVS, CDR2 FQNEAQ.

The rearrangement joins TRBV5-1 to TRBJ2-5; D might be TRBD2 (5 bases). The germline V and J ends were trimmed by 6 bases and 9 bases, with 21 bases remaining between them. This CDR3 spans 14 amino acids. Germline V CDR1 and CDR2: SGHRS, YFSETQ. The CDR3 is CASKVERADLAQYF. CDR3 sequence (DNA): TGCGCCAGCAAGGTCGAGAGGGCGGACTTGGCCCAGTACTTC. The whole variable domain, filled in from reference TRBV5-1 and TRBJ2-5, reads KAGVTQTPRYLIKTRGQQVTLSCSPISGHRSVSWYQQTPGQGLQFLFEYFSETQRNKGNFPGRFSGRQFSNSRSEMNVSTLELGDSALYLCASKVERADLAQYFGPGTRLLVL.

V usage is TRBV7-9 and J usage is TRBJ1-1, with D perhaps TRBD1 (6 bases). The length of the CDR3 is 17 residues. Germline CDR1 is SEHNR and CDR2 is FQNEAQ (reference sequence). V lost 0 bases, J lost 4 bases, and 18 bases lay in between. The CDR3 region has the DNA TGTGCCAGCAGCTTAGCAGGTATGGGCGGGGGCGGCACTGAAGCTTTCTTT. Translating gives CASSLAGMGGGGTEAFF.

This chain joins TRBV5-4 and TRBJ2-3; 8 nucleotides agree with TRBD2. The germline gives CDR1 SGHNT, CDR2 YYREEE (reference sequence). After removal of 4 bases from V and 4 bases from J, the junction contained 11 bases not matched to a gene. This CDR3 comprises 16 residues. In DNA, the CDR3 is TGTGCCAGCAGCCCTGGGACTAGACGCTCGGCAGATACGCAGTATTTT. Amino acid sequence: CASSPGTRRSADTQYF. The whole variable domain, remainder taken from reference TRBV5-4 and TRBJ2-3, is ETGVTQSPTHLIKTRGQQVTLRCSSQSGHNTVSWYQQALGQGPQFIFQYYREEENGRGNFPPRFSGLQFPNYSSELNVNALELDDSALYLCASSPGTRRSADTQYFGPGTRLTVL.

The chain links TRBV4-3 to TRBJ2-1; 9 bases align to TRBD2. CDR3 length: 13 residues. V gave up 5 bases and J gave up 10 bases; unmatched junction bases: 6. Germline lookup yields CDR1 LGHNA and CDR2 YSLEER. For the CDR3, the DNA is TGCGCCAGCAGCGGACTAGCGCTTGGGGAGCAGTTCTTC. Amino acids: CASSGLALGEQFF.

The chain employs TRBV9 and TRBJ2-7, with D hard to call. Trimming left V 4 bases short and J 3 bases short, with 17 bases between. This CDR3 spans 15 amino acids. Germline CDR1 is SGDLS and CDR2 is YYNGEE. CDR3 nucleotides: TGTGCCAGCAGCTCCGATGGGCCGGCTTACTACGAGCAGTACTTC. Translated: CASSSDGPAYYEQYF.

The CDR3 sequence: CASSYSEGASGYTF. In DNA form, the CDR3 reads TGTGCCAGCAGTTACTCTGAGGGGGCGAGTGGCTACACCTTC. The chain has TRBV6-5 and TRBJ1-2; 7 bases map to TRBD1. The germline V gene encodes CDR1 MNHEY and CDR2 SVGAGI. Trimming took 0 bases from V and 7 from J; bases not matched to a gene: 5. This CDR3 has 14 amino acids.

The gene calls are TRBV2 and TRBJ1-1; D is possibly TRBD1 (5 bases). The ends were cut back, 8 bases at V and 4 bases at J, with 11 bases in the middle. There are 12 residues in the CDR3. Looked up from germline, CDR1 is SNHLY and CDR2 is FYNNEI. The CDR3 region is CASRTGFTEAFF. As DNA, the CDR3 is TGTGCCAGCCGAACAGGTTTCACTGAAGCTTTCTTT.

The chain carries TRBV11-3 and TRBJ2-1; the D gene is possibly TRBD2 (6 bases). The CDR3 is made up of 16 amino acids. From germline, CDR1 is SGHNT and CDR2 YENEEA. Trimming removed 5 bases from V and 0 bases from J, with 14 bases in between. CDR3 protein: CASSPYRESSYNEQFF. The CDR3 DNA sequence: TGTGCCAGCAGCCCTTACCGGGAGAGCTCCTACAATGAGCAGTTCTTC.

CDR3 loop: CASTLSNYWEQYF. CDR3 coding DNA: TGTGCCAGCACACTATCAAACTATTGGGAGCAGTACTTC. The J gene is TRBJ2-7, the V gene TRBV2; D is ambiguous. The V gene lost 7 bases and the J gene lost 7 bases, with 17 bases spanning the gap. The CDR3 contains 13 residues. CDR1 and CDR2 from the germline V gene are SNHLY and FYNNEI.

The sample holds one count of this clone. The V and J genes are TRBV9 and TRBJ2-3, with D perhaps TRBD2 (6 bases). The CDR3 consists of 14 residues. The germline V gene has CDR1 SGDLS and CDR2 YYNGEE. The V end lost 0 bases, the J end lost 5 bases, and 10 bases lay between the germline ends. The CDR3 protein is CASSVVPGGDTQYF. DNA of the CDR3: TGTGCCAGCAGCGTAGTCCCCGGGGGAGATACGCAGTATTTT.

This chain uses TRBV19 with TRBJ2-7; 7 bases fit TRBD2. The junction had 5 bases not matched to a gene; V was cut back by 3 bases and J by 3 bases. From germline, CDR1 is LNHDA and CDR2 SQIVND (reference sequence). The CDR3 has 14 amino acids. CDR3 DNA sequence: TGTGCCAGTAGTATTAGAGCGGGACTCTACGAGCAGTACTTC. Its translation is CASSIRAGLYEQYF.

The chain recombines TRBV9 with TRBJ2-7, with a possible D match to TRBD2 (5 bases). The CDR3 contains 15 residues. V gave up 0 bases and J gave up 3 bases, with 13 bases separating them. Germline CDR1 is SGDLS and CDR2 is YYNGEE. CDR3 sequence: CASSVEAGLNYEQYF. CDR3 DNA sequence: TGTGCCAGCAGCGTAGAGGCCGGACTGAACTACGAGCAGTACTTC.

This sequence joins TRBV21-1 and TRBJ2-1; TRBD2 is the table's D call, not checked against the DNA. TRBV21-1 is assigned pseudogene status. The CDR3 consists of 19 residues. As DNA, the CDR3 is TGTGCCAGCAGCGCGACTAGCGGGGCACCCCCGTGCTCCTACAATGAGCAGTTCTTC. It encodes CASSATSGAPPCSYNEQFF.

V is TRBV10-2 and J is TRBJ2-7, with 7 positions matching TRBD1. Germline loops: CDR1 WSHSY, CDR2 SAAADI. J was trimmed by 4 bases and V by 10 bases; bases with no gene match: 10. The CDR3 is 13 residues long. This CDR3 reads CATGTGTVYEQYF. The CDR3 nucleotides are TGCGCCACCGGGACCGGGACAGTATACGAGCAGTACTTC.

In DNA form, the CDR3 reads TGTGCCAGCAGCGTAGCCGGGGGCACCGGGGATGAGACCCAGTACTTC. Its translation: CASSVAGGTGDETQYF. The chain couples TRBV9 to TRBJ2-5; D tentatively fits TRBD1 or TRBD2 (6 bases each). V lost 0 bases and J lost 5, with 17 bases in between. Germline-derived CDR1 and CDR2 are SGDLS and YYNGEE. This CDR3 has 16 amino acids.

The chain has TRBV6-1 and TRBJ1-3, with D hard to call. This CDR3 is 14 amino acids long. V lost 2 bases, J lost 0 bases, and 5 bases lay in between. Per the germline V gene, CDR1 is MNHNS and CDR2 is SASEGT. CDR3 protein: CASSEPNSGNTIYF. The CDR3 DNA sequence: TGTGCCAGCAGTGAACCCAACTCTGGAAACACCATATATTTT.

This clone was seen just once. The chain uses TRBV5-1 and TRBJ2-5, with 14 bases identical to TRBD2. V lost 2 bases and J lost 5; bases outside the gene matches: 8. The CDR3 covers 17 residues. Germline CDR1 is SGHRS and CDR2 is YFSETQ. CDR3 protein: CASSFSGTSGSGETQYF. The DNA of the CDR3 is TGCGCCAGCAGCTTCTCCGGGACTAGCGGGAGCGGGGAGACCCAGTACTTC.

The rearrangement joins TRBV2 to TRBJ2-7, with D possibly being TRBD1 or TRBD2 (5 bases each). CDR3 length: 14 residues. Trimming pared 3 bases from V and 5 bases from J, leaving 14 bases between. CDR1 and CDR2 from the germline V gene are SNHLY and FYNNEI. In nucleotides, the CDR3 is TGTGCCAGCAGTGACCGGGCCATGGGGGACGAGCAGTACTTC. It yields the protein CASSDRAMGDEQYF.

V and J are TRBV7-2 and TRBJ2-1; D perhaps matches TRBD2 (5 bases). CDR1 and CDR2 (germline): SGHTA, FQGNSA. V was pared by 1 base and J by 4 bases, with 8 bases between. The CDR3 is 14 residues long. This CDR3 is CASSLDRGYNEQFF. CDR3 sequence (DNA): TGTGCCAGCAGCTTAGACCGGGGATACAATGAGCAGTTCTTC.